What follows is one T cell receptor beta chain and its context. Its target is not known. PCR employed 60 Vbeta and 13 Jbeta primers. Only in-frame clones appear in the TCRdb table, and some are missing; sequencing was by immunoSEQ multiplex PCR. The profile shows roughly 89,000 clones, approximately 68% of them singletons. These data originate in a study of cytomegalovirus exposure and HLA in healthy donors. Study-wide findings and caveats: V- and J-gene trimming in TCR beta was tied to a missense DCLRE1C variant by an analysis performed later.

This CDR3 has 14 amino acids. Germline V gene sequence: CDR1 MNHNS, CDR2 SASEGT. The rearrangement links TRBV6-1 to TRBJ2-5, with 7 bases lining up with TRBD1. The J call may be faulty, since TRBJ2-7 better matches the DNA end. The clonotype comes from a woman in her forties or fifties in good health and CMV-seropositive. The source material was PBMCs. CDR3 region: CATRTGTEAYEQYF. DNA of the CDR3: TGTGCCACTAGGACGGGGACAGAAGCCTACGAGCAGTACTTC.